The 24 T cell receptor beta chains below all came from one sample that was sequenced in a study of blood T cell repertoires in COVID-19. The data were produced by immunoSEQ multiplex PCR, yet TCRdb's version contains in-frame clones alone and is incomplete. The data contain roughly 95,000 clones, around 80% of them singletons. Sequenced: peripheral blood. These receptors all come from a man at least 80 years old with acute or convalescent COVID-19.

The rearrangement links TRBV9 to TRBJ2-3, with TRBD2 matching over 10 bases. V shed 7 bases, J shed 7 bases, and the junction held 9 bases outside the gene matches. The CDR3 has 14 amino acids. CDR1 and CDR2 (germline): SGDLS, YYNGEE. DNA for the CDR3: TGTGCCAGCTCGGGAAGCGGGGGGGAAAATACGCAGTATTTT. Translating it yields CASSGSGGENTQYF.

This clone was observed once. The chain carries TRBV14 and TRBJ2-1; D is uncertain. The CDR3 covers 14 residues. V lost 0 bases and J 5 bases, leaving 8 bases between the germline ends. CDR1 SGHDN and CDR2 FVKESK come from the germline V gene. The CDR3 DNA is TGTGCCAGCAGCCAAGATGGGCTTAACAATGAGCAGTTCTTC. This codes for CASSQDGLNNEQFF. Together with reference TRBV14 and TRBJ2-1, the CDR3 gives the full variable domain: EAGVTQFPSHSVIEKGQTVTLRCDPISGHDNLYWYRRVMGKEIKFLLHFVKESKQDESGMPNNRFLAERTGGTYSTLKVQPAELEDSGVYFCASSQDGLNNEQFFGPGTRLTVL.

The chain uses TRBV10-3 and TRBJ2-3, with 7 bases aligning to TRBD1. Germline V CDR1 and CDR2: ENHRY, SYGVKD. J was trimmed by 2 bases and V by 6 bases; bases with no gene match: 8. This CDR3 spans 15 amino acids. The CDR3 DNA follows: TGTGCCATCAGGTCAGACAGGGACAACACAGATACGCAGTATTTT. Protein product: CAIRSDRDNTDTQYF.

This chain uses TRBV4-3 with TRBJ2-5; possibly TRBD1 for D (5 bases). CDR3 length: 15 amino acids. The V gene lost 1 base and the J gene lost 2 bases, with 11 bases spanning the gap. Germline CDR1 LGHNA, CDR2 YSLEER. The CDR3 sequence is CASSQGQGNQETQYF. The CDR3 bases are TGCGCCAGCAGCCAAGGGCAGGGTAATCAAGAGACCCAGTACTTC.

The V and J genes are TRBV18 and TRBJ2-7; 8 bases align to TRBD2. From germline, CDR1 is KGHSH and CDR2 LQKENI. J lost 6 bases, V lost 6 bases, and 10 bases had no gene match. This CDR3 is built from 14 residues. The CDR3 DNA reads as TGTGCCAGCTCTCCAGCCGCGGGAGGTGTCGAGCAGTACTTC. Its translation is CASSPAAGGVEQYF.

This clone was seen once. A junction end diverges from the germline sequence, so it may reflect a read error. The CDR3 sequence: CASSFHETVPRNF. The CDR3 region has the DNA TGTGCCAGCAGTTTCCACGAGACAGTTCCCAGGAACTTT. The chain links TRBV28 to TRBJ1-3, with D tentatively TRBD1 (5 bases). The CDR3 has 13 residues. Germline V lookup: CDR1 MDHEN, CDR2 SYDVKM.

The chain carries TRBV7-2 and TRBJ2-7, with 7 nucleotides matching TRBD1. Germline values: CDR1 SGHTA, CDR2 FQGNSA. The CDR3 is 14 residues long. The V gene end was trimmed by 6 bases and the J gene end by 4 bases; junction bases not matched to a gene: 9. The CDR3 is CASSPTGKIYEQYF. For the CDR3, the DNA is TGTGCCAGCAGTCCGACAGGGAAAATTTACGAGCAGTACTTC. Drawing the rest from reference TRBV7-2 and TRBJ2-7, the complete variable domain is GAGVSQSPSNKVTEKGKDVELRCDPISGHTALYWYRQSLGQGLEFLIYFQGNSAPDKSGLPSDRFSAERTGGSVSTLTIQRTQQEDSAVYLCASSPTGKIYEQYFGPGTRLTVT.

The chain has TRBV12-5 and TRBJ1-4; D not certain. The CDR3 runs to 14 residues. Germline-derived CDR1 and CDR2 are LGHNT and FRNRAP. V was clipped by 5 bases and J by 5 bases, with 12 bases between them. The CDR3 coding sequence is TGTGCTAGTGGTCCACTGTGCTGGAATGAAAAACTGTTTTTT. Protein product: CASGPLCWNEKLFF.

This clone was found a few times. The chain employs TRBV15 and TRBJ1-5, with 8 bases identical to TRBD1. V shed 5 bases and J 0 bases; nucleotides not matched to a gene: 12. This CDR3 region has 18 residues. Germline lookup yields CDR1 LNHNV and CDR2 YYDKDF (reference sequence). The CDR3 nucleotides are TGTGCCACCAGCTCCTTTCCGGACAGGGCATATAGCAATCAGCCCCAGCATTTT. It translates to CATSSFPDRAYSNQPQHF.

The rearrangement joins TRBV5-1 to TRBJ1-2, with D possibly TRBD1 on 6 matching bases. CDR1 and CDR2 (germline): SGHRS, YFSETQ. Between the trimmed V and J ends, which lost 0 bases and 8 bases, there was a span of 17 bases. The length of the CDR3 is 15 residues. As DNA, the CDR3 is TGCGCCAGCAGCTTGGGGGATACAGGGAATAACGGCTACACCTTC. It specifies CASSLGDTGNNGYTF.

This clone was detected only once. The chain uses TRBV7-8 and TRBJ2-4, with a possible D match to TRBD2 (6 bases). Trimming cost V 8 bases and J 0 bases, with 11 bases left between them. Germline V CDR1 and CDR2: SGHVS, FQNEAQ. The CDR3 spans 14 residues. The CDR3, as DNA: TGTGCCAGCCGAGCGGAGGGAGCCAAAAACATTCAGTACTTC. This translates into CASRAEGAKNIQYF.

This clone has just a few counts. This chain uses TRBV6-4 with TRBJ2-1, with TRBD2 matching 11 bases. V shed 0 bases, J shed 10 bases, and the junction held 5 bases outside the gene matches. The CDR3 sequence is 15 residues long. In germline, CDR1 is MRHNA, CDR2 SNTAGT. Here the CDR3 DNA reads TGTGCCAGCAGTGACTCTAGCGGGAGGGCCTGGGAGCAGTTCTTC. It yields the protein CASSDSSGRAWEQFF.

The chain has TRBV7-9 and TRBJ2-7; 8 bases align to TRBD1. CDR3 length equals 13 residues. Trimming cost V 2 bases and J 5 bases; bases outside gene matches: 2. Germline V CDR1 and CDR2: SEHNR, FQNEAQ (reference sequence). This CDR3 is CASSLKQGDEQYF. The CDR3 DNA is TGTGCCAGCAGCTTAAAACAGGGGGACGAGCAGTACTTC.

The chain joins TRBV14 to TRBJ1-6, with D unclear. The CDR3 has 13 amino acids. Trimming pared 1 base from V and 5 bases from J, leaving 3 bases between. CDR1 and CDR2 (germline): SGHDN, FVKESK. The CDR3, as DNA: TGTGCCAGCAGCCAAGCTAATAATTCACCCCTCCACTTT. Protein: CASSQANNSPLHF.

The CDR3 DNA reads as TGTGCCAGCACGCGTAGCGGGAGGACCGGAGCGGGAACCCAGTACTTC. Translated, it gives CASTRSGRTGAGTQYF. The chain couples TRBV5-4 to TRBJ2-5; TRBD2 aligns across 10 bases. The ends lost 6 bases at V and 8 bases at J; junction bases unmatched: 16. CDR3 length: 16 amino acids. Germline loops: CDR1 SGHNT, CDR2 YYREEE (reference sequence). The complete variable domain, with remaining parts taken from reference TRBV5-4 and TRBJ2-5, reads ETGVTQSPTHLIKTRGQQVTLRCSSQSGHNTVSWYQQALGQGPQFIFQYYREEENGRGNFPPRFSGLQFPNYSSELNVNALELDDSALYLCASTRSGRTGAGTQYFGPGTRLLVL.

The rearrangement joins TRBV6-5 to TRBJ1-4; D unresolved. Germline CDR1 reads MNHEY; CDR2 reads SVGAGI. The CDR3 runs to 15 residues. The ends were cut back, 4 bases at V and 8 bases at J, with 17 bases in the middle. CDR3 amino acids: CASSSRGRVGEKLFF. The DNA for the CDR3 is TGTGCCAGCAGTTCTCGGGGAAGGGTTGGAGAAAAACTGTTTTTT.

This clone is a singleton in its sample. This specimen includes other DNA sequences encoding the same CDR3. This sequence joins TRBV7-2 and TRBJ2-3; possibly TRBD2 for D (5 bases). The length of the CDR3 is 15 residues. Germline-derived CDR1 and CDR2 are SGHTA and FQGNSA. With 2 bases removed from V and 0 bases from J, the gap between germline ends came to 9 bases. CDR3 sequence reads: CASSLTSGSTDTQYF. Here the CDR3 DNA reads TGTGCCAGCAGCTTAACCAGCGGAAGCACAGATACGCAGTATTTT.

The gene calls are TRBV19 and TRBJ2-7; unclear D gene. The V gene's germline CDR1 is LNHDA and CDR2 SQIVND (reference sequence). V lost 4 bases and J 7 bases, leaving 14 bases between the germline ends. This CDR3 has 13 residues. The CDR3 DNA is TGTGCCAGTAGTACCCTGAATACAGAAGAGCAGTACTTC. Residues: CASSTLNTEEQYF. The whole variable domain, remainder taken from reference TRBV19 and TRBJ2-7, is DGGITQSPKYLFRKEGQNVTLSCEQNLNHDAMYWYRQDPGQGLRLIYYSQIVNDFQKGDIAEGYSVSREKKESFPLTVTSAQKNPTAFYLCASSTLNTEEQYFGPGTRLTVT.

This clone is a singleton in its sample. The sample holds other DNA sequences that translate to the same CDR3. This chain connects TRBV19 to TRBJ2-2, with D possibly TRBD2 on 7 matching bases. The length of the CDR3 is 15 residues. V dropped 3 bases and J dropped 9 bases, with 17 bases sitting between them. The germline gives CDR1 LNHDA, CDR2 SQIVND (reference sequence). The CDR3 protein is CASSIVGAGARELFF. CDR3 nucleotides: TGTGCCAGTAGTATCGTGGGGGCGGGGGCCCGGGAGCTGTTTTTT.

The rearrangement links TRBV7-2 to TRBJ2-5; TRBD1 might be the D (5 bases). Trimming removed 5 bases from V and 4 bases from J, with 14 bases in between. This CDR3 is built from 14 residues. The germline CDR1 and CDR2 sequences are SGHTA and FQGNSA. CDR3 sequence: CASSPDNGRETQYF. The CDR3, as DNA: TGTGCCAGCAGCCCGGACAATGGCCGAGAGACCCAGTACTTC.

On this clone: Other DNA sequences in this specimen translate into the identical CDR3. The chain uses TRBV4-3 and TRBJ2-3, with D uncertain. CDR1 and CDR2 (germline): LGHNA, YSLEER. CDR3 length: 13 residues. V dropped 0 bases and J dropped 5 bases, with 6 bases sitting between them. The CDR3 DNA sequence: TGCGCCAGCAGCCAAGATGCGAGAGATACGCAGTATTTT. Amino acids: CASSQDARDTQYF.

V gene TRBV20-1 combines with J gene TRBJ2-3; D is uncertain. Germline CDR1 DFQATT, CDR2 SNEGSKA (reference sequence). The CDR3 loop spans 10 amino acids. The germline V and J ends were trimmed by 3 bases and 6 bases, with 4 bases remaining between them. CDR3 DNA sequence: TGCAGTGCTAGTCTGGATACGCAGTATTTT. It specifies CSASLDTQYF.

About this clone itself: At one of its ends the junction is not consistent with the germline gene, which may arise from a read error. The rearrangement links TRBV7-2 to TRBJ2-3; tentative D call: TRBD2 (6 bases). The CDR3 loop spans 14 amino acids. Germline V gives CDR1 SGHTA, CDR2 FQGNSA. The CDR3 sequence is CASSLPREFAAWLW. CDR3 DNA: TGTGCCAGCAGCCTTCCCCGGGAGTTCGCGGCCTGGCTTTGG.

V usage is TRBV5-1 and J usage is TRBJ2-5; D may be TRBD2 (5 bases). The V gene's germline CDR1 is SGHRS and CDR2 YFSETQ. The CDR3 sequence is 13 residues long. V lost 4 bases, J lost 4 bases, and 11 bases lay in between. CDR3 in amino acids: CASSRGWGETQYF. In DNA, the CDR3 is TGCGCCAGCAGCCGGGGATGGGGAGAGACCCAGTACTTC.